This T cell receptor (beta chain) was recorded in a study of blood T cell repertoires in COVID-19. Cohort assignment relied on participant-reported clinical history. The CDR3 consists of 14 residues. Germline values: CDR1 MNHEY, CDR2 SVGAGI. V was pared by 0 bases and J by 2 bases, with 7 bases between. Here immunoSEQ multiplex PCR was the method, and the copy in TCRdb shows in-frame clones only, minus some. The data contain approximately 220,000 clones, more than 80% of them seen just once; the ten biggest clones take up 1.2%. The clonotype comes from a man younger than 45 who had recovered from COVID-19. Sequences were obtained from PBMCs or T cells enriched from blood (not recorded which). The genes are TRBV6-5 and TRBJ1-2; unclear D gene. CDR3: CASSYSAGNYGYTF. For the CDR3, the DNA is TGTGCCAGCAGTTACTCCGCGGGGAACTATGGCTACACCTTC.